Each of the 21 T cell receptor beta chains below was sequenced from the same sample in a study of blood T cell repertoires in COVID-19. Method: immunoSEQ multiplex PCR; TCRdb's copy keeps in-frame clones and lacks some. Among 300,000 to 400,000 clones listed, 88% were seen once. Material for sequencing was PBMCs or T cells enriched from blood (not recorded which). The receptors originated from a man aged 25-40 years who had recovered from COVID-19.

CDR3 DNA sequence: TGTGCCAGCAGTGAAGGGGGACAACTCTATGGCTACACCTTC. As protein: CASSEGGQLYGYTF. The chain has TRBV6-1 and TRBJ1-2, with a weak D call TRBD1 (6 bases). The germline V and J ends were trimmed by 1 base and 4 bases, with 10 bases remaining between them. CDR1 and CDR2 from the germline V gene are MNHNS and SASEGT. The CDR3 sequence is 14 residues long.

The chain is built from TRBV19 and TRBJ1-1; D perhaps matches TRBD1 (5 bases). The CDR3 consists of 14 residues. Per the germline V gene, CDR1 is LNHDA and CDR2 is SQIVND (reference sequence). Trimming stripped 6 bases from V and 0 bases from J, with 11 bases between. The CDR3 DNA is TGTGCCAGTAGCATCGGACACTTGAACACTGAAGCTTTCTTT. It codes for CASSIGHLNTEAFF.

The J gene is TRBJ2-5, the V gene TRBV10-3, with 8 bases lining up with TRBD2. Germline-derived CDR1 and CDR2 are ENHRY and SYGVKD. The CDR3 length is 13 residues. V lost 6 bases and J lost 3; bases outside the gene matches: 3. This CDR3 reads CAISTGLEETQYF. The CDR3 bases are TGTGCCATCAGCACGGGACTAGAAGAGACCCAGTACTTC.

As regards this clone: The same CDR3 also results from other DNA sequences found in this sample. This chain joins TRBV28 and TRBJ1-6; 9 bases map to TRBD1. Trimming cost V 4 bases and J 5 bases; bases outside gene matches: 3. CDR3 size: 15 residues. From germline, CDR1 is MDHEN and CDR2 SYDVKM. Here the CDR3 DNA reads TGTGCCAGCAGTTCCGGACAGGGGAATAATTCACCCCTCCACTTT. Protein sequence: CASSSGQGNNSPLHF. Filled out from reference TRBV28 and TRBJ1-6, the complete variable domain reads DVKVTQSSRYLVKRTGEKVFLECVQDMDHENMFWYRQDPGLGLRLIYFSYDVKMKEKGDIPEGYSVSREKKERFSLILESASTNQTSMYLCASSSGQGNNSPLHFGNGTRLTVT.

The CDR3 loop is CASSRGGALDTQYF. The CDR3 coding sequence is TGTGCCAGTAGTAGGGGGGGGGCTTTAGATACGCAGTATTTT. The chain links TRBV19 to TRBJ2-3; tentative D call: TRBD2 (7 bases). Trimming left V 4 bases short and J 5 bases short, with 13 bases between. CDR3 length: 14 amino acids. Germline V gene sequence: CDR1 LNHDA, CDR2 SQIVND (reference sequence).

This rearrangement joins TRBV5-1 to TRBJ2-7; maybe TRBD1 (6 bases). Germline V gene data show CDR1 as SGHRS and CDR2 as YFSETQ. Trimming cost V 0 bases and J 5 bases, with 12 bases left between them. The CDR3 covers 14 residues. This chain's CDR3 is CASSLGTGFHEQYF. CDR3 bases: TGCGCCAGCAGCTTGGGAACAGGGTTCCACGAGCAGTACTTC.

The chain joins TRBV13 to TRBJ2-1; 12 positions match TRBD2. CDR3 size: 15 residues. The V segment lost 5 bases and the J segment 10 bases; nucleotides outside the gene matches: 9. Germline CDR1 reads PRHDT; CDR2 reads FYEKMQ (reference sequence). CDR3 in DNA: TGTGCCAGCAGCCCCTGGACTAGCGGGGTTCAAGAGCAGTTCTTC. It yields the protein CASSPWTSGVQEQFF.

This chain joins TRBV7-3 and TRBJ2-2; D remains ambiguous. Germline CDR1 is SGHTA and CDR2 is FQGTGA. The CDR3 runs 12 residues. Trimming took off 5 bases at V and 7 bases at J, with 8 bases between the two ends. The DNA of the CDR3 is TGTGCCAGCAGCCCTCGGTACGGGGAGCTGTTTTTT. Residues: CASSPRYGELFF.

The chain uses TRBV5-1 and TRBJ2-2; 7 bases map to TRBD1. Germline V lookup: CDR1 SGHRS, CDR2 YFSETQ. The J segment lost 1 base and the V segment lost 3 bases, leaving 6 bases of the junction unmatched. The length of the CDR3 is 16 residues. The CDR3 DNA reads TGCGCCAGCAGCTGGGAGACAGGGATGAACACCGGGGAGCTGTTTTTT. Its protein product is CASSWETGMNTGELFF.

The chain has TRBV19 and TRBJ1-6, with D possibly being TRBD1 (6 bases). From germline, CDR1 is LNHDA and CDR2 SQIVND (reference sequence). The ends were cut back, 2 bases at V and 5 bases at J, with 10 bases in the middle. This CDR3 spans 15 amino acids. The DNA of the CDR3 is TGTGCCAGTAGTATATGGACAGCAGATAATTCACCCCTCCACTTT. Its protein product is CASSIWTADNSPLHF.

In DNA form, the CDR3 reads TGTGCCAGCAGTGAGGGGCCAGGAATAACCTACGAGCAGTACTTC. Protein: CASSEGPGITYEQYF. This rearrangement joins TRBV2 to TRBJ2-7, with a possible D match to TRBD1 (5 bases). Trimming removed 3 bases from V and 2 bases from J, with 14 bases in between. Per germline, CDR1 SNHLY and CDR2 FYNNEI. The CDR3 spans 15 residues.

V gene TRBV11-2 combines with J gene TRBJ1-1, with D perhaps matching TRBD1 (5 bases). Germline CDR1 SGHAT, CDR2 FQNNGV. CDR3 length: 14 residues. Trimming took 3 bases from V and 1 from J, leaving 9 bases between them. CDR3 protein: CASSLGLRNTEAFF. The CDR3 DNA is TGTGCCAGCAGCTTGGGGCTTAGGAACACTGAAGCTTTCTTT.

The V and J genes are TRBV28 and TRBJ2-4, with 7 bases matching TRBD2. The germline V gene has CDR1 MDHEN and CDR2 SYDVKM. The CDR3 is made up of 16 amino acids. V lost 9 bases, J lost 5 bases, and 16 bases stayed unmatched. The CDR3: CASGGGFGRVQNIQYF. The CDR3 DNA is TGTGCCAGTGGTGGAGGTTTTGGGAGGGTCCAAAACATTCAGTACTTC. Drawing the rest from reference TRBV28 and TRBJ2-4, the complete variable domain is DVKVTQSSRYLVKRTGEKVFLECVQDMDHENMFWYRQDPGLGLRLIYFSYDVKMKEKGDIPEGYSVSREKKERFSLILESASTNQTSMYLCASGGGFGRVQNIQYFGAGTRLSVL.

The chain employs TRBV3-1 (or the pseudogene TRBV3-2) and TRBJ2-7; weak D call: TRBD2 (6 bases). CDR1 is LGHDT and CDR2 is YNNKEL in the germline V gene (reference sequence). Trimming cost V 2 bases and J 3 bases, with 8 bases left between them. The CDR3 runs to 13 residues. Here the CDR3 reads CASSQWEVYEQYF. In DNA form, the CDR3 reads TGTGCCAGCAGCCAATGGGAGGTCTACGAGCAGTACTTC.

This sequence joins TRBV15 and TRBJ2-5; D possibly corresponds to TRBD2 (6 bases). Trimming left V 5 bases short and J 5 bases short, with 24 bases between. Germline V gene sequence: CDR1 LNHNV, CDR2 YYDKDF (reference sequence). This CDR3 comprises 17 residues. The CDR3 is CATSDPEAVAGLETQYF. DNA of the CDR3: TGTGCCACCAGCGACCCCGAGGCGGTGGCGGGGCTGGAGACCCAGTACTTC.

The CDR3 region is CASSQQGFYGYTF. The CDR3 DNA follows: TGTGCCAGCAGCCAACAGGGGTTCTATGGCTACACCTTC. The chain combines TRBV5-4 with TRBJ1-2, with 7 bases identical to TRBD1. Looked up from germline, CDR1 is SGHNT and CDR2 is YYREEE (reference sequence). The junction had 4 bases not matched to a gene; V was cut back by 4 bases and J by 4 bases. The length of the CDR3 is 13 residues.

This clone was detected only once. The chain recombines TRBV19 with TRBJ1-6; 8 bases line up with TRBD1. Unmatched junction bases numbered 13, after V lost 5 bases and J lost 10 bases. This CDR3 is 16 amino acids long. Germline V gene sequence: CDR1 LNHDA, CDR2 SQIVND (reference sequence). The CDR3 nucleotides are TGTGCCAGTAGTCCAGCCAACAGGGGGATAGACTCACCCCTCCACTTT. It codes for CASSPANRGIDSPLHF.

The sample holds a few counts of this clone. V gene TRBV27 combines with J gene TRBJ1-6, with D perhaps matching TRBD1 (5 bases). Between the trimmed V and J ends, which lost 0 bases and 1 base, there was a span of 19 bases. CDR1 and CDR2 from the germline V gene are MNHEY and SMNVEV (reference sequence). The CDR3 spans 20 residues. CDR3 bases: TGTGCCAGCAGTTTATCCGGGGACGGAGGGGCGAAATCCTATAATTCACCCCTCCACTTT. It encodes CASSLSGDGGAKSYNSPLHF.

V usage is TRBV7-9 and J usage is TRBJ1-1; D uncertain. V lost 5 bases and J 1 base, leaving 5 bases between the germline ends. CDR3 size: 12 residues. Germline CDR1 SEHNR, CDR2 FQNEAQ (reference sequence). CDR3 residues: CASSRWNTEAFF. CDR3 bases: TGTGCCAGCAGCCGGTGGAACACTGAAGCTTTCTTT.

This chain joins TRBV6-5 and TRBJ1-2, with 8 positions matching TRBD1. J lost 7 bases, V lost 0 bases, and 4 bases had no gene match. This CDR3 has 14 residues. Per the germline V gene, CDR1 is MNHEY and CDR2 is SVGAGI. The CDR3 is CASSYSAGGLGYTF. The DNA for the CDR3 is TGTGCCAGCAGTTACTCGGCAGGGGGCCTTGGCTACACCTTC.

The gene calls are TRBV15 and TRBJ1-1, with D unresolved. Looked up from germline, CDR1 is LNHNV and CDR2 is YYDKDF (reference sequence). Trimming removed 3 bases from V and 4 bases from J, with 18 bases in between. This CDR3 region has 16 residues. Here the CDR3 DNA reads TGTGCCACCAGCAGGGACCGTTCGGGAGGGTTCACTGAAGCTTTCTTT. Translating gives CATSRDRSGGFTEAFF.